Each of the 10 T cell receptor beta chains below was sequenced from the same sample in a study of blood T cell repertoires in COVID-19. Clones were read by immunoSEQ multiplex PCR, and TCRdb kept only the in-frame ones, dropping some. The table lists approximately 91,000 clones, over 75% of them singletons. The sequenced sample was peripheral blood. The receptors derive from a man aged 65 to 85 with acute or convalescent COVID-19.

This chain connects TRBV7-9 to TRBJ1-2, with TRBD1 matching over 9 bases. V shed 5 bases, J shed 7 bases, and the junction held 14 bases outside the gene matches. The germline CDR1 and CDR2 sequences are SEHNR and FQNEAQ (reference sequence). The CDR3 covers 16 residues. CDR3 protein: CASSPDLTGGSRGYTF. The CDR3 nucleotides are TGTGCCAGCAGCCCCGACCTCACAGGGGGCAGCCGTGGCTACACCTTC.

The chain is built from TRBV24-1 and TRBJ1-4, with D perhaps matching TRBD1 (5 bases). Trimming cost V 3 bases and J 4 bases, with 11 bases left between them. CDR3 length equals 15 residues. Germline CDR1 KGHDR, CDR2 SFDVKD. CDR3 DNA: TGTGCCACCAGTGATCCCCGACAGAATAATGAAAAACTGTTTTTT. This sequence encodes CATSDPRQNNEKLFF.

V is TRBV5-1 and J is TRBJ1-4, with TRBD1 matching 9 bases. CDR1 and CDR2 from the germline V gene are SGHRS and YFSETQ. J was trimmed by 4 bases and V by 7 bases; bases with no gene match: 2. The length of the CDR3 is 13 residues. The CDR3 nucleotides read TGCGCCAGCCGGGACAGGGTTAATGAAAAACTGTTTTTT. As protein: CASRDRVNEKLFF.

This clone turned up a few times. CDR3 coding DNA: TGTGCCAGCAGCTCCGGACTAGCGGGAGTGAGGGAGACCCAGTACTTC. Translated: CASSSGLAGVRETQYF. This chain uses TRBV7-9 with TRBJ2-5; the match to TRBD2 covers 13 bases. CDR3 length: 16 amino acids. The V gene's germline CDR1 is SEHNR and CDR2 FQNEAQ (reference sequence). V dropped 4 bases and J dropped 5; count of bases not matched to a gene: 7.

This chain joins TRBV28 and TRBJ2-2; TRBD1 might be the D (5 bases). Germline V gene sequence: CDR1 MDHEN, CDR2 SYDVKM. The CDR3 covers 19 residues. V was trimmed by 0 bases and J by 0 bases, leaving 17 bases between them. CDR3 in DNA: TGTGCCAGCAGTTTATGGTGGACCGAGACAGTCTCGAACACCGGGGAGCTGTTTTTT. It encodes CASSLWWTETVSNTGELFF.

The V call is TRBV5-1, the J call TRBJ1-2; possibly TRBD1 for D (5 bases). Germline V gives CDR1 SGHRS, CDR2 YFSETQ. V was pared by 4 bases and J by 5 bases, with 18 bases between. The CDR3 loop spans 15 amino acids. The CDR3 here is CASSREGTSLYGYTF. CDR3 coding DNA: TGCGCCAGCAGCCGAGAAGGGACTAGCTTATATGGCTACACCTTC.

The rearrangement joins TRBV10-2 to TRBJ1-5; D is uncertain. Germline V gene lookup returns CDR1 WSHSY and CDR2 SAAADI. CDR3 length: 11 residues. The V end was cut by 3 bases, the J end by 9 bases, with 6 bases between. The CDR3 nucleotides are TGCGCCAGCAGTGACCGAGGGCCCCAGCATTTT. Translation: CASSDRGPQHF.

CDR3 region: CASRSGHEQYF. The CDR3, as DNA: TGTGCCAGTAGGTCAGGGCACGAGCAGTACTTC. The chain carries TRBV19 and TRBJ2-7; D may be TRBD1 (5 bases). This CDR3 has 11 amino acids. Germline CDR1 reads LNHDA; CDR2 reads SQIVND (reference sequence). V dropped 6 bases and J dropped 5 bases, with 8 bases sitting between them.

With regard to this clone: Because the CDR3's place on the DNA is in doubt, the DNA is left out and the CDR3 is given as listed by TCRdb. The chain employs TRBV21-1 and TRBJ1-1; TRBD1, the table's D call, lacks a check against the DNA. TRBV21-1 represents a pseudogene. The CDR3 length equals 21 residues, ends included. The CDR3 here is CASSNPDRWGQGIKMNTEAFF.

The CDR3 loop reads CASSFGQGTFRETQYF. The DNA for the CDR3 is TGTGCCAGCAGTTTCGGACAGGGGACCTTCAGGGAGACCCAGTACTTC. The genes are TRBV2 and TRBJ2-5, with 9 bases that match TRBD1. V lost 5 bases to trimming and J lost 5 bases; unmatched junction nucleotides: 12. Per germline, CDR1 SNHLY and CDR2 FYNNEI. This CDR3 region has 16 residues.